This T cell receptor beta chain was captured by sequencing in a study of cytomegalovirus exposure and HLA in healthy donors. Germline V lookup: CDR1 SGHVS, CDR2 FQNEAQ. V was clipped by 1 base and J by 5 bases, with 12 bases between them. The CDR3 contains 15 residues. This clone was seen only a few times. Sequencing used immunoSEQ multiplex PCR; TCRdb keeps in-frame clones, though not all of them. This sample has some 90,000 clones, with approximately 96% found just once. The receptor was isolated from a man in his late teens or twenties in good health and CMV-seronegative. The chain couples TRBV7-8 to TRBJ1-5; unclear D gene. The sequencing sample was made of PBMCs. The CDR3 sequence: CASSLVMSLDQPQHF. CDR3 bases: TGTGCCAGCAGCTTAGTAATGAGTTTAGATCAGCCCCAGCATTTT. Full variable domain (outside the CDR3, taken from reference TRBV7-8 and TRBJ1-5): GAGVSQSPRYKVAKRGQDVALRCDPISGHVSLFWYQQALGQGPEFLTYFQNEAQLDKSGLPSDRFFAERPEGSVSTLKIQRTQQEDSAVYLCASSLVMSLDQPQHFGDGTRLSIL.